Following are 27 T cell receptor beta chains from one sample sequenced in a study of blood T cell repertoires in COVID-19. Sequencing was performed with immunoSEQ multiplex PCR; in TCRdb, only in-frame clones are kept and a portion is missing. The sample holds 30,000 to 45,000 clones, 85% to 90% seen once. Material for sequencing was peripheral blood. All receptors come from a man aged 70 or older with acute or convalescent COVID-19.

The rearrangement joins TRBV9 to TRBJ1-5, with D uncertain. Trimming removed 1 base at V and 6 bases at J, with 8 bases between. CDR1 and CDR2 from the germline V gene are SGDLS and YYNGEE. The CDR3 is 13 amino acids. The CDR3 protein is CASSVTEGQPQHF. DNA for the CDR3: TGTGCCAGCAGCGTAACGGAGGGTCAGCCCCAGCATTTT.

The chain uses TRBV7-9 and TRBJ2-6, with D perhaps TRBD1 (5 bases). This CDR3 region has 17 residues. Looked up from germline, CDR1 is SEHNR and CDR2 is FQNEAQ (reference sequence). Trimming pared 4 bases from V and 0 bases from J, leaving 13 bases between. CDR3 in amino acids: CASSSHRSNSGANVLTF. CDR3 DNA sequence: TGTGCCAGCAGCTCTCACAGGTCGAACTCTGGGGCCAACGTCCTGACTTTC.

In this sample, this clone turned up once. This chain's CDR3 is CASSPPGQYGYTF. The CDR3 DNA reads TGTGCCAGCAGCCCACCGGGACAGTATGGCTACACCTTC. The chain carries TRBV5-6 and TRBJ1-2; 7 nucleotides match TRBD1. With 4 bases clipped from V and 5 bases from J, the junction kept 5 bases outside the gene matches. The CDR3 covers 13 residues. Germline assignment: CDR1 SGHDT and CDR2 YYEEEE.

The chain has TRBV19 and TRBJ1-5; 9 positions agree with TRBD1. Germline lookup yields CDR1 LNHDA and CDR2 SQIVND (reference sequence). This CDR3 region has 15 residues. V trimming: 3 bases; J trimming: 7 bases; junction bases outside the gene matches: 7. In nucleotides, the CDR3 is TGTGCCAGTAGTATTACGACAGGGGGTCGGCAGCCCCAGCATTTT. Encoded protein: CASSITTGGRQPQHF.

The chain carries TRBV3-1 (or the pseudogene TRBV3-2) and TRBJ1-2; 10 bases agree with TRBD1. The J segment lost 4 bases and the V segment lost 4 bases, leaving 6 bases of the junction unmatched. The CDR3 spans 15 residues. Germline V gene data show CDR1 as LGHDT and CDR2 as YNNKEL (reference sequence). CDR3 bases: TGTGCCAGCAGCCCCGGGACAGGGGAGACCTATGGCTACACCTTC. Translation: CASSPGTGETYGYTF.

The rearrangement joins TRBV6-5 to TRBJ2-1; TRBD2 matches 13 bases. The CDR3 contains 14 residues. V lost 6 bases and J lost 14; bases outside the gene matches: 10. Germline CDR1 reads MNHEY; CDR2 reads SVGAGI. CDR3 nucleotide sequence: TGTGCCAGCAGCGCCGGACTAGCGGGAGACAGAAAGTTCTTC. This encodes CASSAGLAGDRKFF.

J is TRBJ1-3 and V is TRBV7-2; D uncertain. The CDR3 spans 16 residues. Trimming took off 4 bases at V and 0 bases at J, with 13 bases between the two ends. Germline V gene sequence: CDR1 SGHTA, CDR2 FQGNSA. CDR3 region: CASSSSWLGSGNTIYF. In DNA, the CDR3 is TGTGCCAGCAGCTCATCCTGGCTTGGCTCTGGAAACACCATATATTTT.

The chain recombines TRBV29-1 with TRBJ2-7; 8 bases line up with TRBD1. J gave up 0 bases and V 8 bases, and 6 bases lay outside the gene matches. Germline V gives CDR1 SQVTM, CDR2 ANQGSEA. The CDR3 is 13 amino acids. The CDR3 nucleotides are TGCAGCACCAGACAGGGGAGCTCCTACGAGCAGTACTTC. This translates into CSTRQGSSYEQYF.

This clone was picked up one time. The CDR3 spells CASSSRGRGYNEQFF. In nucleotides, the CDR3 is TGTGCCAGCAGTTCCCGTGGTAGAGGGTACAATGAGCAGTTCTTC. This chain joins TRBV28 and TRBJ2-1; possibly TRBD2 for D (5 bases). V lost 4 bases to trimming and J lost 4 bases, with 14 bases between them. The CDR3 contains 15 residues. Germline lookup yields CDR1 MDHEN and CDR2 SYDVKM.

This chain uses TRBV5-3 with TRBJ2-7; 10 nucleotides align to TRBD2. TRBV5-3 is reported as an ORF; its role is uncertain. The CDR3 spans 18 residues. The J segment lost 1 base and the V segment lost 1 base, leaving 11 bases of the junction unmatched. The CDR3 loop is CARSLRGTSAVRSYEQYF. CDR3 sequence (DNA): TGTGCCAGAAGCTTGAGGGGGACTAGCGCCGTTCGGTCCTACGAGCAGTACTTC.

The chain recombines TRBV10-3 with TRBJ2-7, with 7 bases fitting TRBD1. Germline loops: CDR1 ENHRY, CDR2 SYGVKD. The length of the CDR3 is 16 residues. The V segment lost 0 bases and the J segment 0 bases; nucleotides outside the gene matches: 5. This CDR3 is CAISESRDRPSYEQYF. In DNA form, the CDR3 reads TGTGCCATCAGTGAGTCTAGGGACAGACCCTCCTACGAGCAGTACTTC.

This sequence joins TRBV14 and TRBJ2-3; 9 nucleotides match TRBD2. The CDR3 totals 16 residues. Trimming took 8 bases from V and 5 from J; bases not matched to a gene: 14. Germline V gene lookup returns CDR1 SGHDN and CDR2 FVKESK. CDR3 amino acids: CASSPLWTSVGDTQYF. The CDR3 bases are TGTGCCAGCTCCCCGTTGTGGACTAGCGTTGGAGATACGCAGTATTTT.

A single count supports this clone. CDR3 sequence: CASSDVVAGAKTQYF. DNA for the CDR3: TGTGCCAGCAGTGATGTAGTAGCGGGGGCCAAGACCCAGTACTTC. V is TRBV2 and J is TRBJ2-5; TRBD2 matches at 9 bases. Germline V gene lookup returns CDR1 SNHLY and CDR2 FYNNEI. The CDR3 contains 15 residues. V lost 3 bases and J lost 6; bases outside the gene matches: 8. The complete variable domain, with remaining parts taken from reference TRBV2 and TRBJ2-5, reads EPEVTQTPSHQVTQMGQEVILRCVPISNHLYFYWYRQILGQKVEFLVSFYNNEISEKSEIFDDQFSVERPDGSNFTLKIRSTKLEDSAMYFCASSDVVAGAKTQYFGPGTRLLVL.

V is TRBV2 and J is TRBJ1-1; tentative D call: TRBD1 (5 bases). Between the trimmed V and J ends, which lost 7 bases and 5 bases, there was a span of 11 bases. Germline CDR1 is SNHLY and CDR2 is FYNNEI. This CDR3 region has 12 residues. CDR3 protein: CASTGGGTEAFF. The CDR3 region has the DNA TGTGCCAGCACCGGGGGAGGGACTGAAGCTTTCTTT.

This clone was detected a few times. V is TRBV4-3 and J is TRBJ2-1, with D perhaps TRBD2 (5 bases). CDR1 and CDR2 (germline): LGHNA, YSLEER. V was trimmed by 0 bases and J by 11 bases, leaving 20 bases between them. The CDR3 runs to 16 residues. CDR3 coding DNA: TGCGCCAGCAGCCAAGAAGGTGGGAGCCGGAACCTAAAGCAGTTCTTC. This gives the protein CASSQEGGSRNLKQFF.

This chain uses TRBV29-1 with TRBJ1-1; a possible D gene is TRBD1 (5 bases). V was clipped by 6 bases and J by 0 bases, with 11 bases between them. Germline V CDR1 and CDR2: SQVTM, ANQGSEA. CDR3 length: 13 residues. CDR3 protein: CSVKDIVNTEAFF. CDR3 in DNA: TGCAGCGTCAAGGACATAGTGAACACTGAAGCTTTCTTT.

The chain combines TRBV12-5 with TRBJ2-1; 10 nucleotides line up with TRBD1. Unmatched junction bases numbered 3, after V lost 6 bases and J lost 4 bases. The CDR3 runs to 14 residues. Germline V gene data show CDR1 as LGHNT and CDR2 as FRNRAP. The CDR3 DNA is TGTGCTAGTGGGGGACAGGGGAGTTACAATGAGCAGTTCTTC. Translated, it gives CASGGQGSYNEQFF.

This chain uses TRBV12-3 or TRBV12-4 with TRBJ1-5; D is undetermined. Trimming stripped 7 bases from V and 5 bases from J, with 9 bases between. The length of the CDR3 is 12 residues. CDR3 protein: CASTDFDQPQHF. The DNA for the CDR3 is TGTGCCAGCACCGACTTTGATCAGCCCCAGCATTTT.

This clone is a singleton in its sample. The CDR3 DNA reads as TGTGCCAGCAGTGACAGGGGGGACTATGGCTACACCTTC. Protein sequence: CASSDRGDYGYTF. V gene TRBV2 combines with J gene TRBJ1-2; 7 bases map to TRBD1. The CDR3 loop spans 13 amino acids. After removal of 3 bases from V and 3 bases from J, the junction contained 1 base not matched to a gene. Germline CDR1 is SNHLY and CDR2 is FYNNEI.

V and J are TRBV3-1 (or the pseudogene TRBV3-2) and TRBJ2-6; TRBD1 might be the D (6 bases). V shed 2 bases and J shed 3 bases, with 11 bases lying between them. Germline CDR1 LGHDT, CDR2 YNNKEL (reference sequence). This CDR3 contains 16 residues. CDR3 bases: TGTGCCAGCAGCCAACAGGACAGTGTTGGGGCCAACGTCCTGACTTTC. This gives the protein CASSQQDSVGANVLTF.

Remarks on this clone: One end of the junction is discordant with germline, which a read error may explain. This CDR3 is also generated by other DNA sequences in the sample. The chain employs TRBV6-2 or TRBV6-3 and TRBJ1-1, with 7 positions matching TRBD1. Germline CDR1 and CDR2: MNHEY and SVGEGT. The CDR3 extends over 14 amino acids. The CDR3 is CASSSYYRGTEAFF. The CDR3 nucleotides are TGTGCCAGCAGTTCCTACTACAGGGGCACTGAGGCTTTCTTT.

In its sample, this clone was seen a few times. The CDR3: CASSVSYEQYF. The CDR3 coding sequence is TGTGCCAGCAGCGTATCCTACGAGCAGTACTTC. The chain uses TRBV11-2 and TRBJ2-7; D gene uncertain. V gave up 5 bases and J gave up 1 base, with 3 bases separating them. CDR1 is SGHAT, CDR2 FQNNGV, per germline. The CDR3 length is 11 residues.

This clone was seen more than once but under ten times. The chain carries TRBV9 and TRBJ2-7; 8 bases agree with TRBD2. With V trimmed by 4 bases and J by 5 bases, 14 bases remained unmatched. The germline V gene encodes CDR1 SGDLS and CDR2 YYNGEE. The CDR3 is 16 residues long. Here the CDR3 reads CASSLTGNSGIDEQYF. The CDR3 DNA reads TGTGCCAGCAGCCTCACGGGAAATAGCGGGATCGACGAGCAGTACTTC.

The chain uses TRBV6-2 or TRBV6-3 and TRBJ2-7; tentative D call: TRBD1 (6 bases). The CDR3 has 15 residues. CDR1 and CDR2 from the germline V gene are MNHEY and SVGEGT. Between the trimmed V and J ends, which lost 4 bases and 0 bases, there was a span of 13 bases. The CDR3 here is CASSFLDRVSYEQYF. The CDR3 bases are TGTGCCAGCAGTTTCTTGGACAGAGTCTCCTACGAGCAGTACTTC.

The chain combines TRBV7-2 with TRBJ2-5; TRBD2 might be the D (5 bases). V was cut by 4 bases and J by 5 bases, with 14 bases left in between. Looked up from germline, CDR1 is SGHTA and CDR2 is FQGNSA. The CDR3 sequence is 14 residues long. The CDR3 bases are TGTGCCAGCAGCTCGCTCAGCGGATCCGAGACCCAGTACTTC. Translation gives CASSSLSGSETQYF.

This clone was detected once. V is TRBV25-1 and J is TRBJ1-1, with 11 bases lining up with TRBD1. Unmatched junction bases numbered 4, after V lost 4 bases and J lost 6 bases. Germline CDR1 and CDR2: MGHDK and SYGVNS. This CDR3 has 14 amino acids. Written as DNA, the CDR3 is TGTGCCAGCAGTGTTGGACAGGGGGCGGCTGAAGCTTTCTTT. It specifies CASSVGQGAAEAFF.

The rearrangement joins TRBV27 to TRBJ1-5; tentative D call: TRBD1 (6 bases). Trimming took off 3 bases at V and 2 bases at J, with 14 bases between the two ends. The CDR3 consists of 16 residues. Germline assignment: CDR1 MNHEY and CDR2 SMNVEV (reference sequence). The CDR3 protein is CASSFWGRPGNQPQHF. DNA of the CDR3: TGTGCCAGCAGTTTTTGGGGGCGCCCCGGCAATCAGCCCCAGCATTTT.